This T cell receptor (beta chain) originates from a study of T cell responses to AZD1222 COVID-19 vaccine. Overall study results and limits: Spike-specific TCR breadth and depth went up after people got two AZD1222 doses. Donors in the cohort were predominantly white British and more often female, and clonal diversity was possibly underestimated.

On this clone: No antigen is known for it.

The CDR3 is 15 amino acids. J lost 3 bases, V lost 5 bases, and 10 bases had no gene match. Germline loops: CDR1 LNHNV, CDR2 YYDKDF (reference sequence). Clones were sequenced by immunoSEQ multiplex PCR, and TCRdb holds only the in-frame ones, with some missing. The sample holds around 140,000 clones, approximately 86% seen once. V usage is TRBV15 and J usage is TRBJ2-7; 7 bases match TRBD1. Sample: peripheral blood, taken 28 days after the second AZD1222 dose. This receptor was obtained from an adult who received the AZD1222 COVID-19 vaccine. In nucleotides, the CDR3 is TGTGCCACCAGCCTAGATCCCGGGACAGTCTACGAGCAGTACTTC. Its protein is CATSLDPGTVYEQYF.